These 12 T cell receptor beta chains were all obtained from the same sample, sequenced in a study of response to subunit inactivated influenza vaccine. TCRdb reprocessed the RT-PCR reads via MiXCR and lists one record per CDR3 protein. The sample has around 520,000 distinct CDR3 sequences, approximately 10% seen once. Sequencing was performed on PBMCs from blood, taken on the day of vaccination. Receptors were obtained from a man aged 50-60 years who received an inactivated influenza vaccine.

This clonotype was counted at least ten times. This chain connects TRBV15 to TRBJ2-1; 14 bases are a match to TRBD2. V was pared by 1 base and J by 5 bases, with 10 bases of the junction left unmatched. The CDR3 is made up of 19 amino acids. Germline-derived CDR1 and CDR2 are LNHNV and YYDKDF (reference sequence). The CDR3 sequence is CATSRGGTSGSRGDNEQFF. Here the CDR3 DNA reads TGTGCCACCAGCAGAGGGGGGACTAGCGGGAGTCGGGGTGACAATGAGCAGTTCTTC.

The sample holds a few counts of this clonotype. The V call is TRBV7-9, the J call TRBJ2-1, with D possibly being TRBD2 (5 bases). CDR3 length: 16 residues. In germline, CDR1 is SEHNR, CDR2 FQNEAQ (reference sequence). The V end was cut by 5 bases, the J end by 6 bases, with 20 bases between. CDR3 amino acids: CASSPRVWASANEQFF. The CDR3 DNA reads as TGTGCCAGCAGCCCGAGGGTTTGGGCCTCTGCCAATGAGCAGTTCTTC.

This clonotype appeared a few times. CDR3 residues: CASSQGYGTLSSGNTIYF. The CDR3 nucleotides are TGTGCCAGCAGCCAAGGGTACGGGACCCTGTCCTCTGGAAACACCATATATTTT. The chain recombines TRBV14 with TRBJ1-3; the D gene is possibly TRBD1 (5 bases). Germline V lookup: CDR1 SGHDN, CDR2 FVKESK. The V and J ends lost 1 base and 0 bases respectively, with 16 bases between them. CDR3 length: 18 amino acids. Filled out from reference TRBV14 and TRBJ1-3, the complete variable domain reads EAGVTQFPSHSVIEKGQTVTLRCDPISGHDNLYWYRRVMGKEIKFLLHFVKESKQDESGMPNNRFLAERTGGTYSTLKVQPAELEDSGVYFCASSQGYGTLSSGNTIYFGEGSWLTVV.

This clonotype was counted many times. The chain combines TRBV5-1 with TRBJ1-5; D possibly corresponds to TRBD1 (5 bases). The germline CDR1 and CDR2 sequences are SGHRS and YFSETQ. V dropped 3 bases and J dropped 2 bases, with 12 bases sitting between them. The CDR3 extends over 15 amino acids. CDR3 sequence: CASSWDGDRNQPQHF. For the CDR3, the DNA is TGCGCCAGCAGCTGGGACGGTGATCGCAATCAGCCCCAGCATTTT.

The chain links TRBV5-1 to TRBJ1-2, with 9 bases fitting TRBD1. Germline CDR1 is SGHRS and CDR2 is YFSETQ. Unmatched junction bases numbered 15, after V lost 3 bases and J lost 6 bases. The CDR3 totals 17 residues. The CDR3 protein is CASSSLLGPGQGDGYTF. CDR3 bases: TGCGCCAGCAGCTCGCTTCTTGGTCCGGGACAGGGAGATGGCTACACCTTC.

The chain couples TRBV30 to TRBJ2-5; TRBD2 agrees at 14 bases. In germline, CDR1 is GTSNPN, CDR2 SVGIG (reference sequence). The CDR3 runs to 14 residues. The V gene end was trimmed by 2 bases and the J gene end by 5 bases; junction bases not matched to a gene: 1. The CDR3, as DNA: TGTGCCTGGAGTTGGACTAGCGGGAGGGAGACCCAGTACTTC. Protein product: CAWSWTSGRETQYF.

The V gene is TRBV19, the J gene TRBJ2-2; no firm D call. This CDR3 contains 14 residues. Germline V gene lookup returns CDR1 LNHDA and CDR2 SQIVND (reference sequence). V lost 3 bases, J lost 4 bases, and 9 bases lay in between. The CDR3 loop is CASSMGLLTGELFF. The DNA for the CDR3 is TGTGCCAGTAGTATGGGTTTACTCACCGGGGAGCTGTTTTTT.

This clonotype was seen more than once but under ten times. The rearrangement uses TRBV30 and TRBJ1-1, with a weak D call TRBD1 (5 bases). Deletions cut 3 bases from V and 1 base from J, with 9 bases between. CDR1 and CDR2 (germline): GTSNPN, SVGIG (reference sequence). The CDR3 is made up of 13 amino acids. CDR3 in DNA: TGTGCCTGGAGGCGGGGGGGGAACACTGAAGCTTTCTTT. It yields the protein CAWRRGGNTEAFF. Full variable domain (rest looked up from reference TRBV30 and TRBJ1-1): SQTIHQWPATLVQPVGSPLSLECTVEGTSNPNLYWYRQAAGRGLQLLFYSVGIGQISSEVPQNLSASRPQDRQFILSSKKLLLSDSGFYLCAWRRGGNTEAFFGQGTRLTVV.

The chain combines TRBV20-1 with TRBJ2-2; TRBD2 agrees at 13 bases. The length of the CDR3 is 17 residues. Germline CDR1 is DFQATT and CDR2 is SNEGSKA (reference sequence). With 1 base clipped from V and 6 bases from J, the junction kept 8 bases outside the gene matches. DNA of the CDR3: TGCAGTGCTAGAGCGCCCGCCGGGACTAGCGGGGCCGGGGAGCTGTTTTTT. Residues: CSARAPAGTSGAGELFF.

The chain employs TRBV9 and TRBJ2-1; D remains unclear. CDR3 length equals 13 residues. In germline, CDR1 is SGDLS, CDR2 YYNGEE. V lost 0 bases to trimming and J lost 5 bases, with 6 bases between them. CDR3 residues: CASSVVSNNEQFF. DNA for the CDR3: TGTGCCAGCAGCGTAGTCTCTAACAATGAGCAGTTCTTC.

This clonotype was recorded a few times. The CDR3 DNA is TGTGCCAGCAGCCAAGCCTCCGGGAACCGCGGCGGCTACACCTTC. Protein product: CASSQASGNRGGYTF. The J gene is TRBJ1-2, the V gene TRBV7-2, with D hard to call. V lost 5 bases and J lost 8, with 21 bases in between. Germline-derived CDR1 and CDR2 are SGHTA and FQGNSA. CDR3 length equals 15 residues.

This clonotype was observed many times. J is TRBJ2-4 and V is TRBV25-1; D perhaps matches TRBD2 (5 bases). Germline lookup yields CDR1 MGHDK and CDR2 SYGVNS. The V end lost 0 bases, the J end lost 2 bases, and 8 bases lay between the germline ends. The CDR3 loop spans 15 amino acids. The CDR3, as DNA: TGTGCCAGCAGTGAATATTCCGGGACCAAAAACATTCAGTACTTC. It specifies CASSEYSGTKNIQYF.